A single sample gave rise to the 27 T cell receptor beta chains below, sequenced in a study of T-cell reconstitution after alpha-beta-depleted transplantation in children (dated by TCRdb to 2015 to 2016). Interpreted using the paper, the treatment or condition label stands for: allogeneic hematopoietic cell transplantation with graft depleted of TCRalphabeta T cells and CD19 B cells. Library creation used PCR. Instrument used: Illumina HiSeq 2500. TCR library preparation used molecular barcoding, with unique molecular identifiers applied to normalize quantification of the TCRbeta repertoire. The public sequencing data were trimmed at Q25 with fastp and processed into clonotypes with MiXCR by TCRdb, which kept only in-frame beta chains. Each CDR3 protein gets just one entry, which takes the most common genes and DNA from the rows behind it. The sample contains more than 500,000 distinct CDR3 sequences, roughly an eighth of them found a single time. The ten largest clonotypes hold around 15% of the sample.

Sequencing was performed on PBMCs, mostly from graft donor cells, taken 180 days after TCRalphabeta/CD19-depleted stem cell transplant. All receptors derive from a female patient aged 2-9 years who had a stem cell transplant for aplastic anemia, so the T cells may come from the graft donor.

The chain carries TRBV20-1 and TRBJ2-5; 7 bases map to TRBD1. Germline-derived CDR1 and CDR2 are DFQATT and SNEGSKA (reference sequence). The CDR3 runs 14 residues. The V and J ends lost 0 bases and 4 bases, in that order; junction bases with no gene match: 5. The CDR3 sequence is CSARDGRGTETQYF. CDR3 sequence (DNA): TGCAGTGCTAGAGATGGCAGGGGGACAGAGACCCAGTACTTC.

Comment on this clonotype: The CDR3 ends on some other residue instead of the conserved phenylalanine or tryptophan, so this is likely a read error. V gene TRBV20-1 combines with J gene TRBJ1-3; 7 bases are a match to TRBD1. The CDR3 has 15 residues. Germline V gives CDR1 DFQATT, CDR2 SNEGSKA (reference sequence). Trimming cost V 5 bases and J 4 bases; bases outside gene matches: 11. CDR3 nucleotides: TGCAGTGCTGGCAATGACAGGGCGGGAGGAAACACCATATATCTT. This gives the protein CSAGNDRAGGNTIYL.

This clonotype has only a few counts. The chain combines TRBV5-1 with TRBJ2-5; D is undetermined. Trimming took 0 bases from V and 1 from J, leaving 7 bases between them. Germline values: CDR1 SGHRS, CDR2 YFSETQ. CDR3 size: 14 residues. The CDR3 coding sequence is TGCGCCAGCAGCTTGGTGTCAGCCCAAGAGACCCAGTACTTC. As protein: CASSLVSAQETQYF.

This clonotype was seen more than once but under ten times. The J gene is TRBJ1-1, the V gene TRBV7-9, with 9 bases that match TRBD1. V lost 1 base and J lost 7; bases outside the gene matches: 7. Germline loops: CDR1 SEHNR, CDR2 FQNEAQ (reference sequence). The CDR3 spans 15 residues. CDR3 amino acids: CASSLVVTGGDEAFF. CDR3 nucleotides: TGTGCCAGCAGCTTAGTCGTGACAGGGGGAGATGAAGCTTTCTTT.

With regard to this clonotype: A much bigger clone sits one base away, suggesting this may be a read error. V gene TRBV5-1 combines with J gene TRBJ1-1, with 7 bases that match TRBD1. The CDR3 covers 15 residues. V was clipped by 4 bases and J by 4 bases; unmatched bases: 10. Per the germline V gene, CDR1 is SGHRS and CDR2 is YFSETQ. In nucleotides, the CDR3 is TGCGCCAGCAGCCTCCAGACAGGGCTGGGCACTGAAGCTTTCTTT. As protein: CASSLQTGLGTEAFF.

This chain joins TRBV6-5 and TRBJ2-1; perhaps TRBD2 as D (5 bases). Trimming took 0 bases from V and 4 from J, leaving 16 bases between them. The CDR3 has 17 amino acids. Germline V CDR1 and CDR2: MNHEY, SVGAGI. The CDR3 here is CASSYSPSGKKYNEQFF. CDR3 DNA: TGTGCCAGCAGTTACTCGCCCAGCGGAAAGAAATACAATGAGCAGTTCTTC.

The chain has TRBV9 and TRBJ2-7, with TRBD2 identical over 8 bases. The CDR3 is 16 residues long. Germline CDR1 reads SGDLS; CDR2 reads YYNGEE. V was pared by 3 bases and J by 6 bases, with 14 bases of the junction left unmatched. The chain's CDR3 is CASSGSGTLDPFEQYF. Written as DNA, the CDR3 is TGTGCCAGCAGCGGTAGCGGGACACTCGACCCCTTCGAGCAGTACTTC.

The rearrangement joins TRBV7-2 to TRBJ2-7; D is unclear. Per the germline V gene, CDR1 is SGHTA and CDR2 is FQGNSA. V lost 0 bases, J lost 3 bases, and 18 bases lay in between. The CDR3 runs 17 residues. The CDR3 nucleotides are TGTGCCAGCAGCTTAGCTCCTTCTCCTCCCTTCTACTACGAGCAGTACTTC. Its translation is CASSLAPSPPFYYEQYF.

This clonotype showed up many times. This chain links TRBV12-3 or TRBV12-4 with TRBJ2-7; 9 bases agree with TRBD2. The CDR3 has 13 residues. The V and J ends lost 6 bases and 6 bases, in that order; junction bases with no gene match: 6. The CDR3 bases are TGTGCCAGCAGCCAGGGACTAGCAACCGAGCAGTACGTC. It is translated as CASSQGLATEQYV.

The chain couples TRBV4-1 to TRBJ2-7, with 8 bases identical to TRBD2. Germline V gene lookup returns CDR1 MGHRA and CDR2 YSYEKL. The CDR3 is 16 residues long. Trimming cost V 4 bases and J 2 bases; bases outside gene matches: 10. The DNA for the CDR3 is TGCGCCAGCAGCCCGGGACCAGCGGGGGCCCCCTACGAGCAGTACGTC. It translates to CASSPGPAGAPYEQYV.

The chain employs TRBV24-1 and TRBJ2-3; TRBD2 is a possible D gene (5 bases). Trimming left V 7 bases short and J 4 bases short, with 11 bases between. Germline assignment: CDR1 KGHDR and CDR2 SFDVKD. CDR3 length: 13 amino acids. In DNA form, the CDR3 reads TGTGCCACCAGGGACTCTTACTCAGATACGCAGTATTTT. It specifies CATRDSYSDTQYF.

V and J are TRBV14 and TRBJ2-1; 8 bases are shared with TRBD2. Germline V lookup: CDR1 SGHDN, CDR2 FVKESK. CDR3 length: 17 residues. The V segment lost 2 bases and the J segment 4 bases; nucleotides outside the gene matches: 10. Written as DNA, the CDR3 is TGTGCCAGCAGCCAACCTCGCAGCGCTAGCGGGTACAATGAGCAGTTCTTC. This sequence encodes CASSQPRSASGYNEQFF.

This clonotype was seen only a few times. The chain combines TRBV20-1 with TRBJ1-2; 7 bases agree with TRBD1. V was pared by 5 bases and J by 3 bases, with 6 bases of the junction left unmatched. The germline V gene encodes CDR1 DFQATT and CDR2 SNEGSKA (reference sequence). CDR3 size: 13 residues. CDR3 sequence (DNA): TGCAGTGCTCACACAGGGGAGTACTATGGCTACACCTTC. This translates into CSAHTGEYYGYTF.

The chain has TRBV20-1 and TRBJ2-7; 13 bases map to TRBD2. Germline V gene data show CDR1 as DFQATT and CDR2 as SNEGSKA (reference sequence). The CDR3 sequence is 15 residues long. The V and J ends lost 5 bases and 5 bases, in that order; junction bases with no gene match: 9. The CDR3 nucleotides read TGCAGTGCTCCCCAGACTAGCGGGAGGTGCGACGAGCAGTACGTC. Residues: CSAPQTSGRCDEQYV.

The chain has TRBV9 and TRBJ2-1; 9 bases map to TRBD2. The CDR3 totals 21 residues. CDR1 SGDLS and CDR2 YYNGEE come from the germline V gene. After removal of 2 bases from V and 3 bases from J, the junction contained 21 bases not matched to a gene. The CDR3 DNA is TGTGCCAGCAGCGTCCCTGAGCCTCCCCAGCTAGCGGGACGCTTCTACAATGAGCAGTTCTTC. It translates to CASSVPEPPQLAGRFYNEQFF.

This clonotype appeared a few times. In nucleotides, the CDR3 is TGTGCCAGCAGCCCCCGTGGTGGGGGCGGGGGTAATTCACCCCTCCACTTT. Translated, it gives CASSPRGGGGGNSPLHF. This chain connects TRBV7-2 to TRBJ1-6; weak D call: TRBD1 (6 bases). Trimming removed 5 bases at V and 6 bases at J, with 20 bases between. This CDR3 contains 17 residues. From germline, CDR1 is SGHTA and CDR2 FQGNSA. The entire variable domain, with the rest obtained from reference TRBV7-2 and TRBJ1-6, is as follows: GAGVSQSPSNKVTEKGKDVELRCDPISGHTALYWYRQSLGQGLEFLIYFQGNSAPDKSGLPSDRFSAERTGGSVSTLTIQRTQQEDSAVYLCASSPRGGGGGNSPLHFGNGTRLTVT.

V and J are TRBV4-2 and TRBJ2-7; D is unclear. Trimming removed 0 bases at V and 4 bases at J, with 10 bases between. The CDR3 loop spans 14 amino acids. CDR1 and CDR2 from the germline V gene are LGHNA and YNFKEQ. DNA for the CDR3: TGTGCCAGCAGCCAAGAGCAACTTTTTTACGAGCAGTACTTC. It yields the protein CASSQEQLFYEQYF.

This clonotype showed up just a few times. The chain has TRBV3-1 and TRBJ2-3, with 8 positions matching TRBD1. Germline V lookup: CDR1 LGHDT, CDR2 YNNKEL (reference sequence). With V trimmed by 2 bases and J by 7 bases, 8 bases remained unmatched. The CDR3 runs 15 residues. In nucleotides, the CDR3 is TGTGCCAGCAGCCAACTCCTCAGGGGGCGGAATACGCAGTATTTT. Protein: CASSQLLRGRNTQYF.

This clonotype was counted many times. The V gene is TRBV7-2, the J gene TRBJ2-7; D unclear. Germline V gene lookup returns CDR1 SGHTA and CDR2 FQGNSA. The CDR3 consists of 17 residues. Trimming shortened V by 4 bases and J by 0 bases, and 19 bases separated the two germline ends. As DNA, the CDR3 is TGTGCCAGCAGCTCCGGCGGCAAGGGCCCTATCTCCTACGAGCAGTACTTC. Amino acid sequence: CASSSGGKGPISYEQYF.

A few counts support this clonotype. The chain employs TRBV13 and TRBJ1-5; TRBD1 aligns across 8 bases. Germline lookup yields CDR1 PRHDT and CDR2 FYEKMQ (reference sequence). CDR3 size: 14 residues. The V and J ends lost 5 bases and 4 bases, in that order; junction bases with no gene match: 4. Here the CDR3 DNA reads TGTGCCAGCAGCATCGGACAGGGAAATCAGCCCCAGCATTTT. Amino acids: CASSIGQGNQPQHF.

The chain recombines TRBV3-1 with TRBJ2-1, with 10 positions matching TRBD1. Per the germline V gene, CDR1 is LGHDT and CDR2 is YNNKEL (reference sequence). The CDR3 covers 18 residues. The V gene end was trimmed by 6 bases and the J gene end by 9 bases; junction bases not matched to a gene: 20. Here the CDR3 reads CASRRTGGSIALVGEQFF. The CDR3 DNA reads TGTGCCAGCAGACGGACAGGGGGTTCGATAGCGTTAGTGGGTGAGCAGTTCTTC.

The CDR3 sequence: CSVESPDNEQFF. For the CDR3, the DNA is TGCAGCGTTGAGAGCCCCGACAATGAGCAGTTCTTC. The rearrangement links TRBV29-1 to TRBJ2-1; no firm D call. This CDR3 has 12 amino acids. V lost 3 bases and J lost 5, with 8 bases in between. CDR1 and CDR2 (germline): SQVTM, ANQGSEA.

The chain recombines TRBV28 with TRBJ1-1; 8 bases fit TRBD1. CDR3 length equals 16 residues. Germline CDR1 is MDHEN and CDR2 is SYDVKM. The trim removed 2 bases at V and 2 bases at J, leaving 7 bases unmatched. CDR3: CASSLVAGGANTEAFF. CDR3 DNA: TGTGCCAGCAGTTTAGTGGCAGGGGGCGCCAACACTGAAGCTTTCTTT.

The rearrangement links TRBV7-9 to TRBJ2-7; TRBD2 agrees at 8 bases. Germline assignment: CDR1 SEHNR and CDR2 FQNEAQ (reference sequence). The CDR3 is 16 residues long. Trimming at V came to 0 bases and at J to 0 bases, leaving 4 bases not matched to a gene. The CDR3 sequence is CASSLALAGSSYEQYV. The CDR3 DNA reads as TGTGCCAGCAGCTTAGCCCTAGCGGGCAGCTCCTACGAGCAGTACGTC.

This clonotype was found many times. This CDR3 is CASSPTLNEQFF. The CDR3 region has the DNA TGTGCCAGCAGCCCAACCCTGAATGAGCAGTTCTTC. J is TRBJ2-1 and V is TRBV5-4, with D unclear. With 4 bases removed from V and 7 bases from J, the gap between germline ends came to 9 bases. The length of the CDR3 is 12 residues. Germline CDR1 is SGHNT and CDR2 is YYREEE (reference sequence).

There are a few counts of this clonotype. The CDR3, as DNA: TGTGCCAGCAGGAGACTAGCGGGAACGAACTACGAGCAGTACTTC. Translation: CASRRLAGTNYEQYF. The chain is built from TRBV7-2 and TRBJ2-7; TRBD2 matches 11 bases. The CDR3 is 15 residues long. CDR1 SGHTA and CDR2 FQGNSA come from the germline V gene. Unmatched junction bases numbered 7, after V lost 6 bases and J lost 3 bases.

In its sample, this clonotype was seen a few times. The rearrangement uses TRBV7-6 and TRBJ2-7, with TRBD1 matching 10 bases. V trimming: 0 bases; J trimming: 0 bases; junction bases outside the gene matches: 5. This CDR3 is built from 17 residues. Per germline, CDR1 SGHVS and CDR2 FNYEAQ. CDR3 coding DNA: TGTGCCAGCAGCTTAGCCGGGGACAGGGGATTCTCCTACGAGCAGTACTTC. As protein: CASSLAGDRGFSYEQYF.